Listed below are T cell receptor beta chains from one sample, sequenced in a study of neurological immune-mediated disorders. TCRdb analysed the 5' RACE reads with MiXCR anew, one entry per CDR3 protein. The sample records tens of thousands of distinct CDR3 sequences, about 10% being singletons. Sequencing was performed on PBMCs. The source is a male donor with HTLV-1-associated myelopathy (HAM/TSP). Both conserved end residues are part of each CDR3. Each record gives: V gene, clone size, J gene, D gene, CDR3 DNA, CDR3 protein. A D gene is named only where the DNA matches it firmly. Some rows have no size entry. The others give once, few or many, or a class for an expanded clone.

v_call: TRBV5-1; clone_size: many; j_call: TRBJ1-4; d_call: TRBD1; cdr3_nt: TGCGCCAGCAGCTCCCAGGGGGGGACTGAAAAACTGTTTTTT; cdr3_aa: CASSSQGGTEKLFF
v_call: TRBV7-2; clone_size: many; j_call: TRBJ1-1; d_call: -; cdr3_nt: TGTGCCAGCAGCTTAGGTGCGACAGTAATGAACACTGAAGCTTTCTTT; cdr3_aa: CASSLGATVMNTEAFF
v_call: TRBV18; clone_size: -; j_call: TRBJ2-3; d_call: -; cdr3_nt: TGTGCCAGCTCACCACCGCTAAGTACAGATAAGCAGTATTTT; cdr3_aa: CASSPPLSTDKQYF
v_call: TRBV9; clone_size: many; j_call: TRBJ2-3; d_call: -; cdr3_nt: TGTGCCAGTACCCCGGGACACCGTCAGGCAGATACGCAGTATTTT; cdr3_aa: CASTPGHRQADTQYF
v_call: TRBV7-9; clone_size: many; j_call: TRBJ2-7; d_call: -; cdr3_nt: TGTGCCAGCAGCTCTAAATACGAGCAGTACTTC; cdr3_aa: CASSSKYEQYF
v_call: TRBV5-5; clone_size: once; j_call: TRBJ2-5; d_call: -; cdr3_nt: -; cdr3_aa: CASSFYICSAMRRQETQYF
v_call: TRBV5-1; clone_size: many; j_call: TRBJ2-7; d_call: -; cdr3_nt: TGCGCCAGCAGCTTGCAAGGGGGTAGGTACGAGCAGTACTTC; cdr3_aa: CASSLQGGRYEQYF
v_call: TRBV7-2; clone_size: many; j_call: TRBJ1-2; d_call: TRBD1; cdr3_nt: TGTGCCAGCAGCGAAACAGGGGTGGGTGGCTACACCTTC; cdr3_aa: CASSETGVGGYTF
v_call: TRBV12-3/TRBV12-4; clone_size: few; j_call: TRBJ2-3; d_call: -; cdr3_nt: TGTGCCAGCAGTGACCCGCGAGGGTCTATCACAGATACGCAGTATTTT; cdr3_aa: CASSDPRGSITDTQYF
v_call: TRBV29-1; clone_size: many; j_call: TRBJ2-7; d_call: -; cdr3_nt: TGCAGCGTTGTATTTCGCGGCCTGGGGTTCTCCGAGCAGTACTTC; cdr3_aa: CSVVFRGLGFSEQYF
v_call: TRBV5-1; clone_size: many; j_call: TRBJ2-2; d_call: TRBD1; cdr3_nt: TGCGCCAGCAGCCCGGGGACAGGGATTGGGACCGGGGAGCTGTTTTTT; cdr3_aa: CASSPGTGIGTGELFF
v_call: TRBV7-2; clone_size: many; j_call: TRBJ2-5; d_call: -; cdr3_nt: TGTGCCAGCAGTATTACCCTAAGGGGGAACCAAGAGACCCAGTACTTC; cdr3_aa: CASSITLRGNQETQYF
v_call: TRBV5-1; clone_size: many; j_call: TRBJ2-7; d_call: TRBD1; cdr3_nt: TGCGCCAGCAGCCCGCAGGGGGACTACGAGCAGTACTTC; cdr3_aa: CASSPQGDYEQYF
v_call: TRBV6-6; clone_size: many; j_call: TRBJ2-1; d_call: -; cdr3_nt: TGTGCCAGCAGTTACTTGGACAGCCCTCAGTTTGGTGAGCAGTTCTTC; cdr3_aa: CASSYLDSPQFGEQFF
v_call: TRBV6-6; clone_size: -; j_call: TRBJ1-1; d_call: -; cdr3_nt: TGTGCCAGCAGTTCACAGGGTGAGGCTGGAGCTTTCTTT; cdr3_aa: CASSSQGEAGAFF
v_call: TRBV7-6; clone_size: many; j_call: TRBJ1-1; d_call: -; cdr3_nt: TGTGCCAGCAGCTTAGTCGGCAAATCGAGCACTGAAGCTTTCTTT; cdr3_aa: CASSLVGKSSTEAFF
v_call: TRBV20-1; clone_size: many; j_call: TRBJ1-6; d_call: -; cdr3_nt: TGCAGTGCCACCGACGGTAACAATTCACCCCTCCACTTT; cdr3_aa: CSATDGNNSPLHF
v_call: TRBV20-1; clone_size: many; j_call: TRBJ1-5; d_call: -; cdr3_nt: TGCAGTGCTAGAGATCAAACAGTTAGCAATCAGCCCCAGCATTTT; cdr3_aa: CSARDQTVSNQPQHF
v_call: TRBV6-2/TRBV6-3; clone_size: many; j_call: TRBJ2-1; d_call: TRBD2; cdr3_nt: TGTGCCAGCACCCCACCCCGCCAGCGGGGGCCAAGCTCCTACAATGAGCAGTTCTTC; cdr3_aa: CASTPPRQRGPSSYNEQFF
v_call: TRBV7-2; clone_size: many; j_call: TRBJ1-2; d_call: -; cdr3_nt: TGTGCCAGCAGCCTCAACCGGGCACAAACCTCCTATGGCTACACCTTC; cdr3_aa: CASSLNRAQTSYGYTF
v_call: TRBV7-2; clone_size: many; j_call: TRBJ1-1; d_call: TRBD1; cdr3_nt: TGTGCCAGCAGGTTCCCACAGGGGAAAGCTTTCTTT; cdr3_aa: CASRFPQGKAFF
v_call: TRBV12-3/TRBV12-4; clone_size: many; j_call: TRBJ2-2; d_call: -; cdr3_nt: TGTGCCAGCAGTCCCCGGGTTGTCAGGTCCGGGGAGCTGTTTTTT; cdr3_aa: CASSPRVVRSGELFF
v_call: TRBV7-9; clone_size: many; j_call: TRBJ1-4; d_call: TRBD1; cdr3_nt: TGTGCCAGCAGCCCCAGGGGGCCAACTAATGAAAAACTGTTTTTT; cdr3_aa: CASSPRGPTNEKLFF
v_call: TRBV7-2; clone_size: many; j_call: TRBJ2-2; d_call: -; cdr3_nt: TGTGCCAGCAGCTTAACGGGGACCGGGGAGCTGTTTTTT; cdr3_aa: CASSLTGTGELFF
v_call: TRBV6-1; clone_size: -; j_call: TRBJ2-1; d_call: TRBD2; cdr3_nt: TGTGCCAGCAGTGAATTCGGGGGGGCCTTCTACAATGAGCAGTTCTTC; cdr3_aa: CASSEFGGAFYNEQFF
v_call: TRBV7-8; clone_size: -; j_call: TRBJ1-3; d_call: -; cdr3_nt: TGTGCCAGCAGCTTAAGAGGGGACGCAGACACCATATATTTT; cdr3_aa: CASSLRGDADTIYF
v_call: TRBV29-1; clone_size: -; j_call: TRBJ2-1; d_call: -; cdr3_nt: TGCAGCGTAGAGCGGCGGGTAAATGATCAGTTCTTC; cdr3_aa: CSVERRVNDQFF
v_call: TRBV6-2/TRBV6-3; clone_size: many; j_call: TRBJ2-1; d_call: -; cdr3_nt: TGTGCCAGCAGCCAGGTTTCCTACAATGAGCAGTTCTTC; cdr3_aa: CASSQVSYNEQFF
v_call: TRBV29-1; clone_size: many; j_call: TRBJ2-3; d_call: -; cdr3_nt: TGCAGCGTTTACCAGGCAGGGGTCGCAGATACGCAGTATTTT; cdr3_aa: CSVYQAGVADTQYF
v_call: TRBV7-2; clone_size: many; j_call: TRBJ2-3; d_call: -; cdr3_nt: TGTGCCAGCAGCCCATGGACCCCTAAGACAGATACGCAGTATTTT; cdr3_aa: CASSPWTPKTDTQYF
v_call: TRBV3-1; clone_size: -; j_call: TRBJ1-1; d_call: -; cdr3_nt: TGCGTCAGCAGCCCCCGGGGCAGCGATAGGACTGAAGCTTTCTTT; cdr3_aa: CVSSPRGSDRTEAFF
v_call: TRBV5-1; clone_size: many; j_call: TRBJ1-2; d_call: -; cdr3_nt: TGCGCCAGCAGCCCCGCATCGGGGGAGTATGGCTACACCTTC; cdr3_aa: CASSPASGEYGYTF
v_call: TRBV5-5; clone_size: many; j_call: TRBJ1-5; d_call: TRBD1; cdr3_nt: TGTGCCAGCAGCTGGGACAGGGGACAGCCCCAGCATTTT; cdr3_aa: CASSWDRGQPQHF
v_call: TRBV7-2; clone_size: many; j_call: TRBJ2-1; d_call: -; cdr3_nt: TGTGCCAGCAGCCCAAACTCCTACAATGAGCAGTTCTTC; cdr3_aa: CASSPNSYNEQFF
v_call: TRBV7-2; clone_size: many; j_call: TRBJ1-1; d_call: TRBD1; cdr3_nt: TGTGCCAGCAGTCCGACAGGGGATGAAGCTTTCTTT; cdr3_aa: CASSPTGDEAFF
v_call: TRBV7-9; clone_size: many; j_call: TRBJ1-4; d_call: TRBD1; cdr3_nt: TGTGCCAGCAGCCTGACAGGGGTGGTTGGTGAAAAACTGTTTTTT; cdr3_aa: CASSLTGVVGEKLFF
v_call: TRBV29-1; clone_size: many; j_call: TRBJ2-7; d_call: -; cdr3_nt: TGCAGCGTTCGGACAGAGTCCTACGAGCAGTACTTC; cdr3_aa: CSVRTESYEQYF
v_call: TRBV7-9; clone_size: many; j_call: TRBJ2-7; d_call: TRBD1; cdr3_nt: TGTGCCAGCAGCAAACCGACAGGGGAGCAGTACTTC; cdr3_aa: CASSKPTGEQYF
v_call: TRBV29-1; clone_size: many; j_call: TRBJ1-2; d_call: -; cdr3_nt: TGCAGCGTCGGACAGCTCGTTCTAGGCGACTATGGCTACACCTTC; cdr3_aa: CSVGQLVLGDYGYTF
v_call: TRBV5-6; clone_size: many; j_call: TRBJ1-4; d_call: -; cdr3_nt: TGTGCCAGCAGCTTCCTGGACTCGGGTGAAAAACTGTTTTTT; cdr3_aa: CASSFLDSGEKLFF
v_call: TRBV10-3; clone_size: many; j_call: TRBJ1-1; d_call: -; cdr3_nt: TGTGCCATCAGGGCCGATCCCAGGGGATCTGTTGAAGCTTTCTTT; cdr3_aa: CAIRADPRGSVEAFF
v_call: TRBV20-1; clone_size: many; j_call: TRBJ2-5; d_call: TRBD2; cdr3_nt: TGCAGTGCTCCCGGACTAGCGGGGGGAGAGACCCAGTACTTC; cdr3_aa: CSAPGLAGGETQYF
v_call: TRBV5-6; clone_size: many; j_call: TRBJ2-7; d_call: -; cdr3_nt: TGTGCCAGCAGCTTGGAAAGTAGCTACGAGCAGTACTTC; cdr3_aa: CASSLESSYEQYF
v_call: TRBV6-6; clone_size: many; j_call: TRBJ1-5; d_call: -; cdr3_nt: TGTGCCAGCAGTCACCCTCTCCTGAGCAATCAGCCCCAGCATTTT; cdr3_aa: CASSHPLLSNQPQHF
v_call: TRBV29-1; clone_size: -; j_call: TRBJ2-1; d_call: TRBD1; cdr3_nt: TGCAGCGCCCGAAGCCAGGGGGCGAATGAGCAGTTCTTC; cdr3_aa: CSARSQGANEQFF
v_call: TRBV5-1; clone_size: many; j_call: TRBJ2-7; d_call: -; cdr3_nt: TGCGCCAGCAGCTTGTTCTCAACGATCGGGACCGGAAACGAGCAGTACTTC; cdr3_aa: CASSLFSTIGTGNEQYF
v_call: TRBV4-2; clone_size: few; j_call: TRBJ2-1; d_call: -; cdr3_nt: TGTGCCAGCAGCCAAGATTTAGGAGGGGGGGTTTGGGACAATGAGCAGTTCTTC; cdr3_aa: CASSQDLGGGVWDNEQFF
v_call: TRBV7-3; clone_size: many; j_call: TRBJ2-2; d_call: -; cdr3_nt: TGTGCCAGCAGCTCCTCGACAGATACCGGGGAGCTGTTTTTT; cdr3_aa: CASSSSTDTGELFF
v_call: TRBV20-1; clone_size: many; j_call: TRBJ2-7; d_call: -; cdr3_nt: TGCAGTGCTCATCAGGGAACCTACGAGCAGTACTTC; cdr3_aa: CSAHQGTYEQYF
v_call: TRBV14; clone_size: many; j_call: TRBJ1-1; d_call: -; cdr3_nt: TGTGCCAGCAGCCCAAGGGTGAAGACTGAAGCTTTCTTT; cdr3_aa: CASSPRVKTEAFF
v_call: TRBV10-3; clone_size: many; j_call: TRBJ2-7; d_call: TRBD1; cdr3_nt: TGTGCCATCAGTGAGCCCGGACAGGGGGACGAGCAGTACTTC; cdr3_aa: CAISEPGQGDEQYF
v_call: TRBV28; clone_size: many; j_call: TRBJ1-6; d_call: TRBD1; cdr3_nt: TGTGCCAGCAACCCAACAGGGGTCGCGTTGAATTCACCCCTCCACTTT; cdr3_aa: CASNPTGVALNSPLHF
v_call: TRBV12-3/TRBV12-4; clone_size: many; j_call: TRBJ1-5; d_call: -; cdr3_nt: TGTGCCAGCAGTTTAGCGGGGGGGGCGCGTCAGCCCCAGCATTTT; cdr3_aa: CASSLAGGARQPQHF
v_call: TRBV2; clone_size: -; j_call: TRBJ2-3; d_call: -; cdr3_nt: TGTGCCAGCATCCAGGGGGGAGGTACATATACGCAGTATTTT; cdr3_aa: CASIQGGGTYTQYF